This T cell receptor beta chain was recovered during a study of cytomegalovirus exposure and HLA in healthy donors. With 60 Vbeta and 13 Jbeta primers, the PCR was carried out. Repertoires were generated with immunoSEQ multiplex PCR, while TCRdb's copy carries only in-frame clones and drops some. Altogether about 120,000 clones are present, around 74% being singletons, with the ten largest covering around 1.7%. Sequencing was carried out using PBMCs. This TCR was sampled from a woman in her late teens or twenties in good health and CMV-seronegative.

CDR3 DNA: TGTGCCAGCAGTCATGTGACAGGGCGCGAGCAGTACTTC. The encoded protein is CASSHVTGREQYF. The chain uses TRBV6-5 and TRBJ2-7; TRBD1 aligns across 7 bases. The V gene's germline CDR1 is MNHEY and CDR2 SVGAGI. The length of the CDR3 is 13 residues. Trimming took 5 bases from V and 6 from J; bases not matched to a gene: 7.